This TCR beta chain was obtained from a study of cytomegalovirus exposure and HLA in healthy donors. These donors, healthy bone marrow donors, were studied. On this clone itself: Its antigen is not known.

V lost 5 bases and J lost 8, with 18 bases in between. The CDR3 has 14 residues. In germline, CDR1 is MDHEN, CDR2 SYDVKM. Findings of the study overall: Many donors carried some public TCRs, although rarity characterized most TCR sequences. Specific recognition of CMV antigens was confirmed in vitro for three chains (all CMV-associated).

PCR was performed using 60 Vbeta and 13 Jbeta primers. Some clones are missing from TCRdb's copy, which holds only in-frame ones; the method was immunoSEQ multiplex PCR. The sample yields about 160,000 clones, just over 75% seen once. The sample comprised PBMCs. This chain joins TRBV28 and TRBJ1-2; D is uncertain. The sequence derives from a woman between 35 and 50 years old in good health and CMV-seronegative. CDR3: CASSAISSEWGYTF. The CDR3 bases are TGTGCCAGCAGTGCCATAAGCTCTGAATGGGGCTACACCTTC.